The 11 T cell receptor beta chains given below trace back to one sample, sequenced in a study of Ad26.COV2.S vaccination and SARS-CoV-2 variants. Sample treatment: 15 to 20 received Ad26.COV2.S at low or high dose, single or two shots; several received placebo; per-sample allocation not given. Day 63 after the first vaccine or placebo injection was the time point for sampling. Sequencing was performed with immunoSEQ multiplex PCR; in TCRdb, only in-frame clones are kept and a portion is missing. The sample holds around 300,000 clones, roughly 90% seen once. The sample was peripheral blood, taken in a trial of Ad26.COV2.S vaccine versus placebo. These receptors were collected from a person between 18 and 65 years old who received the Ad26.COV2.S COVID-19 vaccine or a placebo.

The J gene is TRBJ1-1, the V gene TRBV29-1, with D perhaps matching TRBD1 (6 bases). Trimming shortened V by 7 bases and J by 2 bases, and 14 bases separated the two germline ends. This CDR3 is 13 amino acids long. From germline, CDR1 is SQVTM and CDR2 ANQGSEA. The CDR3 reads CSGRLQGNTEAFF. For the CDR3, the DNA is TGCAGCGGGCGCCTACAGGGAAACACTGAAGCTTTCTTT.

V is TRBV4-3 and J is TRBJ1-4; tentative D call: TRBD1 (5 bases). The CDR3 runs 15 residues. V lost 0 bases to trimming and J lost 12 bases, with 17 bases between them. The V gene's germline CDR1 is LGHNA and CDR2 YSLEER. CDR3 region: CASSQDNPQARELFF. The CDR3 nucleotides read TGCGCCAGCAGCCAAGACAACCCACAGGCGAGGGAACTGTTTTTT.

The chain carries TRBV4-1 and TRBJ2-1; D remains unclear. Germline CDR1 reads MGHRA; CDR2 reads YSYEKL. V was cut by 0 bases and J by 0 bases, with 6 bases left in between. The CDR3 sequence is 15 residues long. The CDR3 loop is CASSQDASSYNEQFF. CDR3 in DNA: TGCGCCAGCAGCCAAGATGCTAGCTCCTACAATGAGCAGTTCTTC.

The rearrangement uses TRBV5-4 and TRBJ2-7; TRBD2 matches 8 bases. CDR1 is SGHNT, CDR2 YYREEE, per germline (reference sequence). The J segment lost 5 bases and the V segment lost 4 bases, leaving 14 bases of the junction unmatched. CDR3 length: 16 amino acids. The DNA of the CDR3 is TGTGCCAGCAGCCACACGAGCGGGAGAGGTAACGACGAGCAGTACGTC. Translating gives CASSHTSGRGNDEQYV.

The rearrangement uses TRBV4-3 and TRBJ2-7, with 7 bases aligning to TRBD1. CDR1 is LGHNA and CDR2 is YSLEER in the germline V gene. The CDR3 is 16 amino acids. The V gene end was trimmed by 0 bases and the J gene end by 6 bases; junction bases not matched to a gene: 11. CDR3 nucleotide sequence: TGCGCCAGCAGCCAAGATCTGAAAACAGGGGCCAGCGAGCAGTACTTC. Its translation: CASSQDLKTGASEQYF.

This chain joins TRBV28 and TRBJ1-5; 12 bases map to TRBD1. Unmatched junction bases numbered 7, after V lost 1 base and J lost 6 bases. Germline CDR1 MDHEN, CDR2 SYDVKM. The CDR3 length is 17 residues. Written as DNA, the CDR3 is TGTGCCAGCAGTTTATCGCGATGGGGACAGGGGGCTCAGCCCCAGCATTTT. It translates to CASSLSRWGQGAQPQHF.

V and J are TRBV14 and TRBJ2-7, with TRBD2 matching over 11 bases. The CDR3 contains 16 residues. Germline trimming cut 1 base from V and 4 bases from J; bases unmatched to any gene: 6. Germline loops: CDR1 SGHDN, CDR2 FVKESK. CDR3 nucleotide sequence: TGTGCCAGCAGCCAAGGACTAGCGGGGCTCGGGTACGAGCAGTACTTC. As protein: CASSQGLAGLGYEQYF.

This chain joins TRBV6-5 and TRBJ1-4; the D is unclear. Germline-derived CDR1 and CDR2 are MNHEY and SVGAGI. The CDR3 spans 15 residues. V shed 7 bases and J shed 1 base, with 13 bases lying between them. The CDR3 coding sequence is TGTGCCAGCACCGAATCGAGGAGAACTAATGAAAAACTGTTTTTT. Translated: CASTESRRTNEKLFF.

The chain is built from TRBV7-2 and TRBJ1-5; D might be TRBD1 (6 bases). From germline, CDR1 is SGHTA and CDR2 FQGNSA. Trimming removed 5 bases at V and 9 bases at J, with 20 bases between. The length of the CDR3 is 15 residues. The DNA for the CDR3 is TGTGCCAGCAGCGCCGGACAGAGCGGAACCTGGCCCCAGCATTTT. It is translated as CASSAGQSGTWPQHF.

The CDR3 DNA reads TGTGCCAGCAGCCTCCCGGTCGGGCTCTACACCTTC. It is translated as CASSLPVGLYTF. The chain has TRBV28 and TRBJ1-2, with D hard to call. CDR3 size: 12 residues. V was cut by 6 bases and J by 10 bases, with 15 bases left in between. Looked up from germline, CDR1 is MDHEN and CDR2 is SYDVKM.

This clone was observed once. The chain carries TRBV7-8 and TRBJ2-1; D is unresolved. V was shortened by 5 bases and J by 8 bases, with 13 bases between the two germline ends. The CDR3 is 13 residues long. Per germline, CDR1 SGHVS and CDR2 FQNEAQ. The CDR3 sequence is CASSRDGYYEQFF. The CDR3 nucleotides are TGTGCCAGCAGCCGTGACGGGTACTATGAGCAGTTCTTC.